This T cell receptor beta chain was identified in a study of graft-versus-host responses after intestinal transplantation. About the study: Transplant types were multivisceral, liver-intestinal, or isolated intestinal. Every recipient underwent anti-thymocyte globulin induction, then tacrolimus and steroids for three to four years. General study findings and limits: Some GvH clones appeared in ileal mucosa or blood before recipient bone marrow.

By share of the sample, this clone is medium-sized. The CDR3 runs to 16 residues. Germline CDR1 reads SEHNR; CDR2 reads FQNEAQ (reference sequence). The J segment lost 0 bases and the V segment lost 5 bases, leaving 7 bases of the junction unmatched. The researchers put approximately 200,000 CFSE-labeled responder cells into plates with approximately 200,000 irradiated, violet-dye-labeled stimulator cells. Profiling relied on immunoSEQ multiplex PCR, and the TCRdb table lists in-frame clones only, not all of them. The table includes about 14,000 clones, around 35% detected once. This material consisted of alloreactive CD8+ T cells from a mixed lymphocyte reaction culture, taken before intestinal transplant. Subset indicated: CFSE-low proliferating T cells sorted from approximately 6-day pre-transplant mixed lymphocyte reaction (GvH or HvG direction). The sequence derives from a human patient who received an intestinal transplant. V is TRBV7-9 and J is TRBJ1-5, with 7 positions matching TRBD1. DNA for the CDR3: TGTGCCAGCAGCCAGACAGGGACTTATAGCAATCAGCCCCAGCATTTT. It yields the protein CASSQTGTYSNQPQHF.